This T cell receptor (beta chain) came from a study of monozygotic twins with inflammatory bowel disease. Study observations and caveats: Other individuals had fewer clonotypes in common with IBD patients than with healthy twins, especially with disease activity.

Comment on this clonotype: What it binds is unknown.

There were 3500 ng of total RNA used for each TCR library. The template-switching step introduced UMIs that carried a 6-nucleotide sample barcode. TCRdb reprocessed the 5' RACE reads; each CDR3 protein has one entry and no DNA is given. The repertoire table contains 330,000 or so distinct CDR3 sequences. Germline V CDR1 and CDR2: DFQATT, SNEGSKA (reference sequence). The CDR3 length is 16 residues. The TCR originated in a human donor with ulcerative colitis or Crohn's disease, or a healthy co-twin of an affected twin (not recorded which). The chain links TRBV20-1 to TRBJ2-1; there is no DNA to check the TCRdb D call of TRBD1. Specimen: blood. The CDR3 sequence is CSARDDRVSTYNEQFF.